A single sample gave rise to the 20 T cell receptor beta chains below, sequenced in a study of blood T cell repertoires in COVID-19. TCRdb's table, derived via immunoSEQ multiplex PCR, lists solely in-frame clones and lacks some. The sample carries 110,000 to 150,000 clones, around 83% recorded once. What was sequenced was peripheral blood. These receptors were obtained from a man between 60 and 75 years old with active or convalescent COVID-19.

This chain connects TRBV5-1 to TRBJ2-2; 10 positions match TRBD2. Germline assignment: CDR1 SGHRS and CDR2 YFSETQ. The CDR3 spans 17 residues. The junction had 10 bases not matched to a gene; V was cut back by 4 bases and J by 4 bases. CDR3 residues: CASSRRVAGGSTGELFF. The CDR3 coding sequence is TGCGCCAGCAGCCGACGGGTAGCGGGAGGAAGCACCGGGGAGCTGTTTTTT.

V and J are TRBV7-9 and TRBJ1-5; D is possibly TRBD1 (6 bases). The CDR3 has 13 amino acids. Germline-derived CDR1 and CDR2 are SEHNR and FQNEAQ (reference sequence). V dropped 4 bases and J dropped 4 bases, with 8 bases sitting between them. The CDR3 loop reads CASSWTENQPQHF. The CDR3 nucleotides are TGTGCCAGCAGCTGGACAGAAAATCAGCCCCAGCATTTT.

The gene calls are TRBV6-5 and TRBJ2-7, with a possible D match to TRBD2 (6 bases). In germline, CDR1 is MNHEY, CDR2 SVGAGI. The V end lost 5 bases, the J end lost 9 bases, and 20 bases lay between the germline ends. There are 14 residues in the CDR3. This CDR3 is CASSPTSGPSGQYV. The DNA for the CDR3 is TGTGCCAGCAGTCCCACGAGCGGGCCTTCAGGGCAGTACGTC.

This CDR3 reads CASSQPPPRVGNSPLHF. DNA of the CDR3: TGCGCCAGCAGTCAACCCCCCCCCAGGGTAGGTAATTCACCCCTCCACTTT. The V and J genes are TRBV23-1 and TRBJ1-6; a possible D gene is TRBD1 (5 bases). TRBV23-1 is classed as an ORF, of uncertain function. V dropped 2 bases and J dropped 6 bases, with 17 bases sitting between them. The CDR3 runs 17 residues.

This chain connects TRBV19 to TRBJ1-5; 8 nucleotides agree with TRBD1. V lost 0 bases and J lost 3; bases outside the gene matches: 1. This CDR3 contains 15 residues. The germline V gene has CDR1 LNHDA and CDR2 SQIVND (reference sequence). This CDR3 is CASSIDRGPNQPQHF. The DNA of the CDR3 is TGTGCCAGTAGTATAGACAGGGGGCCCAATCAGCCCCAGCATTTT.

The genes are TRBV5-4 and TRBJ2-5, with D possibly matching TRBD2 (6 bases). The CDR3 loop spans 15 amino acids. Trimming removed 0 bases at V and 4 bases at J, with 13 bases between. CDR1 and CDR2 from the germline V gene are SGHNT and YYREEE (reference sequence). The CDR3 bases are TGTGCCAGCAGCTTGGCCGGGAGCGGTGGAGAGACCCAGTACTTC. This sequence encodes CASSLAGSGGETQYF.

The V gene is TRBV19, the J gene TRBJ1-1; D is ambiguous. Germline lookup yields CDR1 LNHDA and CDR2 SQIVND (reference sequence). V was pared by 3 bases and J by 4 bases, with 18 bases between. The CDR3 is made up of 16 amino acids. For the CDR3, the DNA is TGTGCCAGTAGTATTCGTTTTGAGCGGGTAGGCACTGAAGCTTTCTTT. This encodes CASSIRFERVGTEAFF. Filled out from reference TRBV19 and TRBJ1-1, the complete variable domain reads DGGITQSPKYLFRKEGQNVTLSCEQNLNHDAMYWYRQDPGQGLRLIYYSQIVNDFQKGDIAEGYSVSREKKESFPLTVTSAQKNPTAFYLCASSIRFERVGTEAFFGQGTRLTVV.

The CDR3 region has the DNA TGTGCCAGCAGCTTGAATTCGGCCGGGGAGCTGTTTTTT. Its protein is CASSLNSAGELFF. This rearrangement joins TRBV5-4 to TRBJ2-2; no clear D gene. CDR1 SGHNT and CDR2 YYREEE come from the germline V gene (reference sequence). This CDR3 spans 13 amino acids. The ends were cut back, 1 base at V and 6 bases at J, with 7 bases in the middle.

This clone has a single count. The chain uses TRBV11-3 and TRBJ2-3; TRBD2 matches 9 bases. Per the germline V gene, CDR1 is SGHNT and CDR2 is YENEEA. The CDR3 sequence is 14 residues long. V shed 5 bases, J shed 3 bases, and the junction held 3 bases outside the gene matches. CDR3 in DNA: TGTGCCAGCAGCAGAAGCGGGGGGACAGATACGCAGTATTTT. This encodes CASSRSGGTDTQYF.

CDR3 protein: CASTSSGSTYEQYF. The CDR3 DNA follows: TGTGCCAGCACCTCTAGCGGGTCAACCTACGAGCAGTACTTC. The J gene is TRBJ2-7, the V gene TRBV6-5, with TRBD2 matching 8 bases. Germline-derived CDR1 and CDR2 are MNHEY and SVGAGI. CDR3 length: 14 residues. With V trimmed by 7 bases and J by 2 bases, 7 bases remained unmatched.

The J gene is TRBJ2-2, the V gene TRBV7-8; TRBD1 might be the D (8 bases). V lost 5 bases and J 5 bases, leaving 15 bases between the germline ends. The CDR3 is 15 residues long. Germline V gives CDR1 SGHVS, CDR2 FQNEAQ. The CDR3 here is CASSHGQGGTGELFF. CDR3 nucleotide sequence: TGTGCCAGCAGCCACGGACAGGGAGGGACCGGGGAGCTGTTTTTT.

Written as DNA, the CDR3 is TGTGCCAGTAGTCCAGGGGGTGGAGGATCACCCCTCCACTTT. This encodes CASSPGGGGSPLHF. The chain employs TRBV19 and TRBJ1-6; 7 nucleotides match TRBD1. CDR1 and CDR2 from the germline V gene are LNHDA and SQIVND (reference sequence). After removal of 5 bases from V and 10 bases from J, the junction contained 8 bases not matched to a gene. The CDR3 is 14 amino acids. Looking up the rest from reference TRBV19 and TRBJ1-6 gives the full variable domain: DGGITQSPKYLFRKEGQNVTLSCEQNLNHDAMYWYRQDPGQGLRLIYYSQIVNDFQKGDIAEGYSVSREKKESFPLTVTSAQKNPTAFYLCASSPGGGGSPLHFGNGTRLTVT.

This clone came up once. This chain connects TRBV19 to TRBJ2-3; the match to TRBD1 covers 8 bases. Germline V CDR1 and CDR2: LNHDA, SQIVND (reference sequence). V lost 6 bases, J lost 3 bases, and 11 bases stayed unmatched. The CDR3 runs 16 residues. The CDR3: CASSPRTGMVTDTQYF. CDR3 DNA sequence: TGTGCCAGTAGCCCAAGGACAGGGATGGTAACAGATACGCAGTATTTT. The full variable domain, in which reference TRBV19 and TRBJ2-3 provide the parts outside the CDR3, is DGGITQSPKYLFRKEGQNVTLSCEQNLNHDAMYWYRQDPGQGLRLIYYSQIVNDFQKGDIAEGYSVSREKKESFPLTVTSAQKNPTAFYLCASSPRTGMVTDTQYFGPGTRLTVL.

The genes are TRBV6-2 or TRBV6-3 and TRBJ2-2, with D possibly matching TRBD2 (5 bases). V shed 2 bases and J shed 5 bases, with 9 bases lying between them. This CDR3 is 14 amino acids long. Germline V gene sequence: CDR1 MNHEY, CDR2 SVGEGT. The CDR3 bases are TGTGCCAGCAGTTACACCGGGGTGACCGGGGAGCTGTTTTTT. Translation gives CASSYTGVTGELFF.

This clone has ten or more counts. V gene TRBV28 combines with J gene TRBJ1-5; D ambiguous. The germline gives CDR1 MDHEN, CDR2 SYDVKM. V was clipped by 3 bases and J by 5 bases, with 11 bases between them. The CDR3 has 14 amino acids. The DNA for the CDR3 is TGTGCCAGCAGTTTGGCCGTGGGCCATCAGCCCCAGCATTTT. Protein sequence: CASSLAVGHQPQHF.

The chain carries TRBV27 and TRBJ1-1, with unresolved D. The CDR3 covers 14 residues. V lost 2 bases, J lost 4 bases, and 11 bases lay in between. Germline values: CDR1 MNHEY, CDR2 SMNVEV (reference sequence). The CDR3 loop reads CASSLRGGGTEAFF. CDR3 in DNA: TGTGCCAGCAGTTTAAGAGGTGGAGGCACTGAAGCTTTCTTT.

The gene calls are TRBV7-8 and TRBJ2-7; 7 bases are shared with TRBD2. Germline CDR1 and CDR2: SGHVS and FQNEAQ. This CDR3 is built from 14 residues. V lost 1 base to trimming and J lost 7 bases; unmatched junction nucleotides: 7. CDR3 in amino acids: CASSLDGGFGEQYV. The CDR3 DNA sequence: TGTGCCAGCAGCTTAGACGGGGGGTTTGGGGAGCAGTACGTC.

The J gene is TRBJ2-5, the V gene TRBV11-2; 7 nucleotides align to TRBD1. V trimming: 5 bases; J trimming: 4 bases; junction bases outside the gene matches: 13. The germline CDR1 and CDR2 sequences are SGHAT and FQNNGV. The CDR3 has 16 amino acids. CDR3 loop: CASSHRDLGQTETQYF. The CDR3 nucleotides are TGTGCCAGCAGCCACAGAGACTTGGGACAGACAGAGACCCAGTACTTC.

The gene calls are TRBV30 and TRBJ1-1, with D uncertain. Germline V gene sequence: CDR1 GTSNPN, CDR2 SVGIG (reference sequence). CDR3 size: 12 residues. The V end lost 0 bases, the J end lost 5 bases, and 7 bases lay between the germline ends. The CDR3 loop reads CAWSVSLTEAFF. CDR3 in DNA: TGTGCCTGGAGTGTTAGTCTTACTGAAGCTTTCTTT.

This clone was counted a few times. The V call is TRBV11-2, the J call TRBJ1-1, with D perhaps matching TRBD1 (5 bases). Trimming removed 5 bases at V and 0 bases at J, with 10 bases between. Germline CDR1 and CDR2: SGHAT and FQNNGV. The CDR3 runs to 14 residues. The CDR3: CASSLRAMNTEAFF. Here the CDR3 DNA reads TGTGCCAGCAGCCTCAGGGCCATGAACACTGAAGCTTTCTTT.